Below are 12 T cell receptor beta chains sequenced from a single sample in a study of human T cells and chemical hapten exposure. TCRdb reprocessed the RACE reads via MiXCR and lists one record per CDR3 protein. Of around 380,000 distinct CDR3 sequences listed, approximately 5.1% are singletons. Time point meaning: patch test 1, 2 weeks after DPC sensitization. Treatment in this sample: therapeutic diphenylcyclopropenone sensitization with weekly scalp DPC. The starting material was whole blood, obtained in connection with sensitization to the hapten diphenylcyclopropenone (DPC). The source is a woman in her forties or fifties with alopecia areata. Some clones in this sample may be carry-over from other donors' samples.

Ten or more counts support this clonotype. This rearrangement joins TRBV4-2 to TRBJ2-1; D remains unclear. With 0 bases removed from V and 5 bases from J, the gap between germline ends came to 11 bases. CDR3 length: 15 residues. Germline lookup yields CDR1 LGHNA and CDR2 YNFKEQ. CDR3 sequence: CASSQEWRGDNEQFF. The CDR3 coding sequence is TGTGCCAGCAGCCAAGAGTGGAGAGGAGACAATGAGCAGTTCTTC.

At least ten counts were recorded for this clonotype. The V and J genes are TRBV29-1 and TRBJ2-5; D ambiguous. Deletions cut 4 bases from V and 2 bases from J, with 8 bases between. Germline V gene lookup returns CDR1 SQVTM and CDR2 ANQGSEA. This CDR3 comprises 12 residues. The CDR3 region has the DNA TGCAGCGTTGCCGCCGGACAAGAGACCCAGTACTTC. Protein product: CSVAAGQETQYF. The variable domain in full, with the rest retrieved from reference TRBV29-1 and TRBJ2-5, is SAVISQKPSRDICQRGTSLTIQCQVDSQVTMMFWYRQQPGQSLTLIATANQGSEATYESGFVIDKFPISRPNLTFSTLTVSNMSPEDSSIYLCSVAAGQETQYFGPGTRLLVL.

This clonotype was seen repeatedly, ten times or more. CDR3 residues: CASSFSGNTEAFF. The CDR3 nucleotides read TGTGCCAGCAGCTTTTCAGGGAACACTGAAGCTTTCTTT. The chain combines TRBV7-8 with TRBJ1-1; the D is unclear. Germline CDR1 SGHVS, CDR2 FQNEAQ. This CDR3 has 13 residues. V lost 3 bases and J 1 base, leaving 6 bases between the germline ends.

The rearrangement joins TRBV10-3 to TRBJ2-3; 10 positions match TRBD1. Germline CDR1 is ENHRY and CDR2 is SYGVKD. This CDR3 has 13 residues. After removal of 10 bases from V and 4 bases from J, the junction contained 5 bases not matched to a gene. The CDR3 here is CANSGTGADTQYF. The CDR3 nucleotides read TGTGCCAACTCCGGGACAGGGGCAGATACGCAGTATTTT.

This clonotype appeared a few times. The genes are TRBV12-3 or TRBV12-4 and TRBJ2-3, with a tentative D call TRBD1 (5 bases). Trimming took off 4 bases at V and 9 bases at J, with 8 bases between the two ends. The CDR3 is 11 residues long. CDR3 nucleotides: TGTGCCAGCAGTTCGAAGGGGACGCAGTATTTT. Translation gives CASSSKGTQYF.

The chain uses TRBV9 and TRBJ2-3; D perhaps matches TRBD2 (6 bases). The CDR3 totals 17 residues. Germline values: CDR1 SGDLS, CDR2 YYNGEE. V lost 4 bases, J lost 0 bases, and 18 bases lay in between. CDR3 in DNA: TGTGCCAGCAGCCCCCACTTCGAGGGGACTAGCACAGATACGCAGTATTTT. It yields the protein CASSPHFEGTSTDTQYF.

This clonotype has a count of ten or more. The rearrangement uses TRBV10-2 and TRBJ2-1; 10 nucleotides agree with TRBD2. V was clipped by 4 bases and J by 2 bases; unmatched bases: 5. The CDR3 extends over 16 amino acids. The V gene's germline CDR1 is WSHSY and CDR2 SAAADI. In nucleotides, the CDR3 is TGCGCCAGCAGTGGATTACTAGCGGGGCCCTACAATGAGCAGTTCTTC. Amino acids: CASSGLLAGPYNEQFF.

This clonotype was observed at least ten times. The V gene is TRBV7-2, the J gene TRBJ1-5; D not certain. CDR1 is SGHTA, CDR2 FQGNSA, per germline. The CDR3 contains 15 residues. Trimming removed 6 bases at V and 3 bases at J, with 15 bases between. CDR3: CASSPTGSPNQPQHF. CDR3 coding DNA: TGTGCCAGCAGTCCAACGGGCAGCCCCAATCAGCCCCAGCATTTT. Together with reference TRBV7-2 and TRBJ1-5, the CDR3 gives the full variable domain: GAGVSQSPSNKVTEKGKDVELRCDPISGHTALYWYRQSLGQGLEFLIYFQGNSAPDKSGLPSDRFSAERTGGSVSTLTIQRTQQEDSAVYLCASSPTGSPNQPQHFGDGTRLSIL.

This clonotype was seen many times. This chain links TRBV2 with TRBJ1-1; perhaps TRBD1 as D (5 bases). Looked up from germline, CDR1 is SNHLY and CDR2 is FYNNEI. Trimming left V 7 bases short and J 6 bases short, with 18 bases between. The length of the CDR3 is 14 residues. Here the CDR3 DNA reads TGTGCCAGCAATATTTGGGGGGGTGAAGCTGAAGCTTTCTTT. Its translation is CASNIWGGEAEAFF.

This clonotype was counted ten times or more. The gene calls are TRBV9 and TRBJ2-2, with D uncertain. This CDR3 comprises 14 residues. Germline loops: CDR1 SGDLS, CDR2 YYNGEE. Trimming cost V 4 bases and J 4 bases, with 11 bases left between them. The CDR3 sequence is CASSPSPGTGELFF. The CDR3 DNA is TGTGCCAGCAGCCCAAGCCCCGGCACCGGGGAGCTGTTTTTT.

This clonotype appeared many times. V is TRBV28 and J is TRBJ1-1, with D perhaps matching TRBD1 (6 bases). The CDR3 runs to 11 residues. Germline CDR1 and CDR2: MDHEN and SYDVKM. Trimming pared 5 bases from V and 11 bases from J, leaving 12 bases between. CDR3 DNA sequence: TGTGCCAGCAGTCGACAGGAATGGGCTTTCTTT. Residues: CASSRQEWAFF.

The chain combines TRBV12-3 or TRBV12-4 with TRBJ1-2; no definite D call. V was clipped by 5 bases and J by 0 bases, with 10 bases between them. There are 14 residues in the CDR3. This chain's CDR3 is CASSLFDSNYGYTF. In nucleotides, the CDR3 is TGTGCCAGCAGTCTCTTCGATTCTAACTATGGCTACACCTTC.